This TCR beta chain was sequenced for a study of shared clonotypes between healthy human individuals. The assay was immunoSEQ multiplex PCR, and TCRdb's table has in-frame clones only and misses some. This table has about 2 million clones, 85% to 95% appearing once. Naive CD8 cells lacked CD45RO and underwent positive selection for CCR7, leaving out terminally differentiated effector memory CD45RA+ cells. Adult Caucasians living in Nashville, Tennessee made up all of the donors. This clonotype originated in a man younger than 30 in good health. The sequencing sample was made of naive CD8+ T cells sorted from blood.

The CDR3 sequence: CASSQQQGENTEAFF. In DNA form, the CDR3 reads TGTGCCAGCAGCCAGCAGCAGGGTGAGAACACTGAAGCTTTCTTT. This sequence joins TRBV4-2 and TRBJ1-1; possible D gene TRBD1, 5 bases. The CDR3 has 15 residues. Per germline, CDR1 LGHNA and CDR2 YNFKEQ. V was shortened by 3 bases and J by 1 base, with 12 bases between the two germline ends.